This T cell receptor beta chain was captured by sequencing in a study of post-analysis software for immune sequencing data. Study-wide findings and caveats: Elevated frequency relative to controls characterized 4 or 5 TRBV segments in patients, TRBV5-6, TRBV5-1 and TRBV20-1 among them.

As for this clonotype: The target antigen is unknown.

Unique molecular identifiers had been added to the TCR beta cDNA libraries. A single record per CDR3 protein comes from TCRdb applying MiXCR to the PCR reads. This table holds about 540,000 distinct CDR3 sequences, approximately 31% found once. The CDR3 covers 14 residues. V trimming: 5 bases; J trimming: 4 bases; junction bases outside the gene matches: 5. Germline CDR1 and CDR2: LGHNT and FRNRAP. The chain joins TRBV12-5 to TRBJ1-1; the match to TRBD1 covers 9 bases. The source of this sequence is a girl under 18 with multiple sclerosis. The sequenced sample was blood. CDR3 sequence reads: CASGPRQGVTEAFF. CDR3 sequence (DNA): TGTGCTAGTGGTCCCCGACAGGGGGTCACTGAAGCTTTCTTT.